This TCR beta chain was documented in a study of beta chain features in type 1 diabetes. Broader study findings: When cDNA is sequenced, cells with high TCR expression could be over-represented. People with Type 1 diabetes carried modestly yet significantly shorter TCRB CDR3s in all four CD4+ subsets.

The whole isolated RNA underwent reverse transcription, so sequencing captured expressed TCRB transcripts. Only in-frame clones appear in the TCRdb table, and some are missing; sequencing was by immunoSEQ multiplex PCR. The top ten clones hold about 0.015% of a sample with roughly 300,000 clones, roughly an eighth of them seen once. To note about this clone: Its specificity is not known.

CDR1 and CDR2 (germline): SGDLS, YYNGEE. The CDR3 has 16 amino acids. V gave up 3 bases and J gave up 3 bases, with 18 bases separating them. The TCR was taken from a man younger than 45 with type 1 diabetes. Material for sequencing was naive CD4+ T cells from blood. This chain uses TRBV9 with TRBJ1-2, with D perhaps TRBD1 (6 bases). The CDR3 DNA is TGTGCCAGCAGCGGATTCGGACAGCCTTGGGACTATGGCTACACCTTC. This gives the protein CASSGFGQPWDYGYTF.